Described below is a single T cell receptor beta chain sequence and its context. Its antigen is still unknown. One base away there is no much larger clone; base qualities are not given. TCRbeta CDR3 regions were amplified from genomic DNA by means of the immunoSEQ Assay, a bias-controlled multiplex PCR. As for how the authors treated the data: Within the assay, amplification of reference gene primers was used to estimate how many nucleated cells each sample contained. Sequence reads were collapsed and filtered to measure the absolute abundance of every unique TCRbeta CDR3 rearrangement. Productive Simpson clonality was computed per sample as the square root of Simpson's diversity index over productive rearrangements. As stored in TCRdb, this immuneACCESS dataset retains in-frame rearrangements with V and J assigned. A fraction of the clones does not appear; measured against another copy, unresolved V genes explain less than half of the discrepancy, and the remainder lacks a known reason. V, J and clone size derive from that table, while D and trimming were established from the DNA sequence. The sample includes over 85,000 clones, with under 95% observed a single time. The ten largest account for around 2.3% of the sample.

The entry originates in a study of blood T cell repertoires in COVID-19 (dated by TCRdb to the early 2020s). For the study in its entirety: Samples covering the acute and convalescent phases of COVID-19 were provided by collaborators in the United States, Italy and Spain. HLA class I and class II types, where available, came from metadata supplied by the sample provider rather than from assay-based typing. Subjects who had been exposed to COVID-19, were actively infected with it, or had recovered from it provided the deeply sampled blood TCRbeta repertoires that made up the dataset. Sample metadata almost always included a de-identified subject ID, COVID-19 status, age in years and sex. The material from the prospective study consisted of cDNA or gDNA derived from T cells, B-cell-depleted T cells, or PBMCs. The repertoires were released in a freely available public database meant as a resource for research on the immune response to SARS-CoV-2. Samples came from the ongoing ImmuneRACE study (first 160 participants) plus 1,254 subjects from 6 global collaborators. Overall study results and their limits: The amount of clinical and demographic metadata varied by source and participant and was provided uncurated.

According to the germline V gene, CDR1 reads MNHEY and CDR2 reads SVGEGT. The CDR3, from cysteine to phenylalanine, totals 16 residues. Only CDR3 DNA is held: 48 bases, read in frame from base 1. The V end loses 0 bases and the J end loses 6 bases, and a stretch of 15 bases separates them. Collaborating institutions collected whole blood in K2EDTA tubes following their own protocols. Collaborator samples were shipped for TCRbeta analysis as frozen whole blood, isolated PBMCs, or DNA extracted from either sample type. This sequence was found in a human donor with active COVID-19. The donor label of this sample is uncertain. The sample taken for sequencing was peripheral blood. Recombination linked TRBV6-2 or TRBV6-3 to TRBJ2-1; no D gene can be assigned with confidence. The CDR3 reads as follows: CASSYSNAVSGNEQFF. The nucleotides read TGTGCCAGCAGTTACTCGAACGCCGTCTCGGGCAATGAGCAGTTCTTC.